Below, 4 T cell receptor beta chains from the same sample are listed, as sequenced in a study of T cells in localized non-small cell lung cancer. Only in-frame clones appear in the TCRdb table, and some are missing; sequencing was by immunoSEQ multiplex PCR. The profile covers roughly 30,000 clones, with 90% to 95% appearing a single time and around 5.9% taken by the ten largest. The material was PBMCs, obtained before any cancer treatment. The receptors come from a man aged 35 to 69 with stage II lung adenocarcinoma.

The rearrangement links TRBV27 to TRBJ2-5; perhaps TRBD1 as D (6 bases). The CDR3 is 13 residues long. Between the trimmed V and J ends, which lost 5 bases and 5 bases, there was a span of 12 bases. CDR1 is MNHEY and CDR2 is SMNVEV in the germline V gene (reference sequence). CDR3 in amino acids: CASSLARGETQYF. In nucleotides, the CDR3 is TGTGCCAGCAGTCTAGCTAGGGGGGAGACCCAGTACTTC.

This chain joins TRBV27 and TRBJ2-7, with D possibly TRBD1 on 5 matching bases. This CDR3 is 12 amino acids long. The germline V and J ends were trimmed by 2 bases and 6 bases, with 8 bases remaining between them. Germline CDR1 reads MNHEY; CDR2 reads SMNVEV (reference sequence). The DNA for the CDR3 is TGTGCCAGCAGTTTAAAGGGGTTCGAGCAGTACTTC. Residues: CASSLKGFEQYF.

In its sample, this clone was seen once. This chain connects TRBV6-5 to TRBJ2-4; TRBD2 matches at 7 bases. The CDR3 spans 14 residues. V lost 6 bases, J lost 9 bases, and 11 bases stayed unmatched. Germline values: CDR1 MNHEY, CDR2 SVGAGI. This CDR3 is CASSTRRGRAIQYF. The CDR3 coding sequence is TGTGCCAGCAGCACCCGTCGGGGGAGGGCCATTCAGTACTTC.

The rearrangement links TRBV19 to TRBJ1-2, with 12 bases identical to TRBD1. CDR1 LNHDA and CDR2 SQIVND come from the germline V gene (reference sequence). V shed 6 bases and J 4 bases; nucleotides not matched to a gene: 3. CDR3 length equals 14 residues. This chain's CDR3 is CASSRDRGLYGYTF. The CDR3 coding sequence is TGTGCCAGTAGCCGGGACAGGGGGCTCTATGGCTACACCTTC.